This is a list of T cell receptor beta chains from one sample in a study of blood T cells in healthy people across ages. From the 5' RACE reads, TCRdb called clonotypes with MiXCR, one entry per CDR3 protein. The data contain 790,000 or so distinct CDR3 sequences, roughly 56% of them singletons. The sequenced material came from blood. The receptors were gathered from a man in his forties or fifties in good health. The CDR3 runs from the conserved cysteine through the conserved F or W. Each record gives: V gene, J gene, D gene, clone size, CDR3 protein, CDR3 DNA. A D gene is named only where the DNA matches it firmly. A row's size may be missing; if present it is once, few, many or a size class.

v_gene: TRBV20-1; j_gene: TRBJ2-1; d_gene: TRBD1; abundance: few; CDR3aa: CSAIRTGYYNEQFF; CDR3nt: TGCAGTGCTATCAGGACAGGGTACTACAATGAGCAGTTCTTC
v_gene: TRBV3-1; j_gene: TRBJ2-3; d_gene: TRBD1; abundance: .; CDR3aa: CASSPLGQGLKVRAQYF; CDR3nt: TGTGCCAGCAGCCCCCTGGGACAGGGCTTGAAGGTCAGGGCGCAGTATTTT
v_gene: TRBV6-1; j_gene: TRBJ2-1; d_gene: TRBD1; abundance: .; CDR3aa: CASSGQGLDEQFF; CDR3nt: TGTGCCAGCAGTGGACAGGGTTTGGATGAGCAGTTCTTC
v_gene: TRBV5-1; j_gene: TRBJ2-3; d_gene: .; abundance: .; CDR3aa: CASSVLATSTDTQYF; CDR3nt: TGCGCCAGCAGCGTGCTAGCGACTAGCACAGATACGCAGTATTTT
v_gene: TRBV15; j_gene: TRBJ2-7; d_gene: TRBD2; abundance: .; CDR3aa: CATSRSTSESYEQYF; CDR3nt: TGTGCCACCAGCAGATCGACTAGCGAGTCCTACGAGCAGTACTTC
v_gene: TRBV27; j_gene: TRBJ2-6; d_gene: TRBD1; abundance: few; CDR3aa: CASSYRGPQLLSSGANVLTF; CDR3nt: TGTGCCAGCAGTTACAGGGGGCCACAACTCCTGAGCTCTGGGGCCAACGTCCTGACTTTC
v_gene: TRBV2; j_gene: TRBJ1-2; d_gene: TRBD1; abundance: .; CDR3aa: CARSGTGGDYGYTF; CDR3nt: TGTGCCAGAAGTGGGACAGGGGGGGACTATGGCTACACCTTC
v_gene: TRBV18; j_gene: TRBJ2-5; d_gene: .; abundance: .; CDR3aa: CASSPDRGTQYF; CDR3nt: TGTGCCAGCTCACCCGACCGGGGGACCCAGTACTTC
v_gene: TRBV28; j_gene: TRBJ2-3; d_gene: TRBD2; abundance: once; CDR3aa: CASSPYTGGAADTQYF; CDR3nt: TGTGCCAGCAGTCCCTATACCGGGGGGGCTGCGGATACGCAGTATTTT
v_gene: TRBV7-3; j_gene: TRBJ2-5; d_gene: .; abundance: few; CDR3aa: CASSSTRSTQETQYF; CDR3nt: TGTGCCAGCAGCTCTACCAGGAGCACCCAAGAGACCCAGTACTTC
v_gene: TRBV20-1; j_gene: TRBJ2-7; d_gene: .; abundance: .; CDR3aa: CSAAGMVNEQYF; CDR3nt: TGCAGTGCTGCCGGGATGGTCAATGAGCAGTACTTC
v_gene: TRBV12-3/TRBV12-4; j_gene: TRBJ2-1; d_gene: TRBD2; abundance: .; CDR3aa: CASRGTGLAGVNEQFF; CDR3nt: TGTGCCAGCAGGGGGACGGGACTAGCGGGAGTCAATGAGCAGTTCTTC
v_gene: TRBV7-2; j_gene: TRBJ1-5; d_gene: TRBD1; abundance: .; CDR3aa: CASSLLAGQGNQPQHF; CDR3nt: TGTGCCAGCAGCTTATTGGCCGGACAGGGCAATCAGCCCCAGCATTTT
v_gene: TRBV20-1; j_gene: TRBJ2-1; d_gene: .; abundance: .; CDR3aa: CSGGDEQFF; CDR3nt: TGCAGCGGGGGCGATGAGCAGTTCTTC
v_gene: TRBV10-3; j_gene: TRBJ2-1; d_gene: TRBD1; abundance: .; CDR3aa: CAIRGGQGNEQFF; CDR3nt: TGTGCCATCAGGGGGGGACAGGGGAATGAGCAGTTCTTC
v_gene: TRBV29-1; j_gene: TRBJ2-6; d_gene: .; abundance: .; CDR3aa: CSVDAGGPNVLTF; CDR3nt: TGCAGCGTTGATGCAGGGGGGCCTAACGTCCTGACTTTC
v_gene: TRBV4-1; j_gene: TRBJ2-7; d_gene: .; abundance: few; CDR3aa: CASSQGTMSYEQYF; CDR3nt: TGCGCCAGCAGCCAAGGGACAATGTCGTACGAGCAGTACTTC
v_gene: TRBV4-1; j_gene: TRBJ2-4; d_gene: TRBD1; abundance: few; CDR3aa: CASSPGTGVAKNIQYF; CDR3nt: TGCGCCAGCAGCCCCGGGACAGGGGTTGCCAAAAACATTCAGTACTTC
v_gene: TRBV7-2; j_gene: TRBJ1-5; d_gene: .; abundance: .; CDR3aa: CATTLTGGNPNQPQHF; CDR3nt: TGTGCCACCACGCTAACGGGGGGCAATCCTAATCAGCCCCAGCATTTT
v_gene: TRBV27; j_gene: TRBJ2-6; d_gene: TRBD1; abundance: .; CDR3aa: CASSHRGSPSGANVLTF; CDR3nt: TGTGCCAGCAGTCACAGGGGTTCTCCCTCTGGGGCCAACGTCCTGACTTTC
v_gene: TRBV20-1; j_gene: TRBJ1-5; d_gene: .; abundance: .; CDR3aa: CSASLAGPRDNQPQHF; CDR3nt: TGCAGTGCTAGTCTGGCGGGTCCCAGGGACAATCAGCCCCAGCATTTT
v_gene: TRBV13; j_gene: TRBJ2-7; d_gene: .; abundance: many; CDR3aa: CASSVRGSREQYF; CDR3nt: TGTGCCAGCAGCGTTAGAGGGAGTCGCGAGCAGTACTTC
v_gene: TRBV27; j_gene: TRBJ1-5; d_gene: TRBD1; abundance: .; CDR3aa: CASSSRDSPFSNQPQHF; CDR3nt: TGTGCCAGCAGTTCCCGGGACAGTCCTTTTAGCAATCAGCCCCAGCATTTT
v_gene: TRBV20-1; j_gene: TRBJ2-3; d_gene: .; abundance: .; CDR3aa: CSASVSPSTDTQYF; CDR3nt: TGCAGTGCTAGCGTCTCGCCTAGCACAGATACGCAGTATTTT
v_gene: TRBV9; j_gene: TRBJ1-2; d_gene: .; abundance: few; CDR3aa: CASSVEEDTGYTF; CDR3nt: TGTGCCAGCAGCGTAGAGGAGGATACTGGCTACACCTTC
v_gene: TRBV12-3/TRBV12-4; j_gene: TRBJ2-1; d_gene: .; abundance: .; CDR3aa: CASSERSNEQFF; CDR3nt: TGTGCCAGCAGTGAACGGTCAAATGAGCAGTTCTTC
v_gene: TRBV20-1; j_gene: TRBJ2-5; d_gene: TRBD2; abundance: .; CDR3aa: CSAQRGTSGRAWGEQYF; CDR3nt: TGCAGTGCTCAGCGGGGGACTAGCGGGAGGGCCTGGGGAGAGCAGTACTTC
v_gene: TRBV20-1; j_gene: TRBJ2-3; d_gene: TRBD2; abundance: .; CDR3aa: CSAPGWASGRYPVSTDTQYF; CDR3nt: TGCAGTGCTCCCGGCTGGGCTAGCGGGAGATACCCAGTTAGCACAGATACGCAGTATTTT
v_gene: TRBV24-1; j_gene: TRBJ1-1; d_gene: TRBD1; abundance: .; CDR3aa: CATSDPGQGIMTEAFF; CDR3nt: TGTGCCACCAGTGATCCCGGACAGGGGATAATGACTGAAGCTTTCTTT
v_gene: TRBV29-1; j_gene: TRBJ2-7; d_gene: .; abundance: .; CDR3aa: CSVGGLYRYEQYF; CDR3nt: TGCAGCGTGGGGGGACTTTATCGCTACGAGCAGTACTTC
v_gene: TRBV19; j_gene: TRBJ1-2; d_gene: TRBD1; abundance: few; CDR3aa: CASSPQGRSHYGYTF; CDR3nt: TGTGCCAGTAGTCCACAGGGGAGAAGTCACTATGGCTACACCTTC
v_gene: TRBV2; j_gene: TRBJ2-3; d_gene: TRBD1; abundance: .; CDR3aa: CASRARDRGTDTQYF; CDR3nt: TGTGCCAGCAGAGCCCGGGACAGGGGCACAGATACGCAGTATTTT
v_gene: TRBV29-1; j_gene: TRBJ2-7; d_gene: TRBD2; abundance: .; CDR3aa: CSVESGTSYNEQYF; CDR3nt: TGCAGCGTTGAGTCCGGGACTAGCTACAATGAGCAGTACTTC
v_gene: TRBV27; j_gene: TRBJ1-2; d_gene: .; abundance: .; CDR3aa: CASSFLTQTGGSINYGYTF; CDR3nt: TGTGCCAGCAGTTTTCTTACGCAGACAGGAGGCTCTATCAACTATGGCTACACCTTC
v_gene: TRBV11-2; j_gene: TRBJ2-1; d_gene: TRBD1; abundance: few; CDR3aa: CASSFDRGWDEQFF; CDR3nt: TGTGCCAGCAGCTTTGACAGGGGATGGGATGAGCAGTTCTTC
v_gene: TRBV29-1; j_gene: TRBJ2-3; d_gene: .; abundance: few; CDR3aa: CSVEDLRLTDTQYF; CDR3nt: TGCAGCGTTGAAGATCTTAGATTAACAGATACGCAGTATTTT
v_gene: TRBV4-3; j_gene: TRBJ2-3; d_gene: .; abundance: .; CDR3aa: CASSQAGQGIDTQYF; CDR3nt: TGCGCCAGCAGCCAGGCGGGTCAGGGGATAGATACGCAGTATTTT
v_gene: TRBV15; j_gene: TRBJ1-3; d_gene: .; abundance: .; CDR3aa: CATRQRSSGNTIYF; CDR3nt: TGTGCCACCAGGCAAAGAAGCTCTGGAAACACCATATATTTT
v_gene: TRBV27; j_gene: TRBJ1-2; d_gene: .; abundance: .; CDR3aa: CASSFEAGSTYGYTF; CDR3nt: TGTGCCAGCAGTTTTGAGGCAGGGTCTACCTATGGCTACACCTTC
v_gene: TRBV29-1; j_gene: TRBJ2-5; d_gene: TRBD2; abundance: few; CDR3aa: CSVVERGTAGTQYF; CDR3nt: TGCAGCGTTGTGGAGCGGGGGACCGCGGGGACCCAGTACTTC
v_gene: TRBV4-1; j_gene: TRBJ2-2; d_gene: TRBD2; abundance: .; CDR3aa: CASSQASGANTGELFF; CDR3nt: TGCGCCAGCAGCCAAGCTAGCGGGGCGAACACCGGGGAGCTGTTTTTT
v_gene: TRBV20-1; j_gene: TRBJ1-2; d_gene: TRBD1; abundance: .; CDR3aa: CSANPGQGNYGYTF; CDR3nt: TGCAGTGCTAATCCGGGACAGGGTAACTATGGCTACACCTTC
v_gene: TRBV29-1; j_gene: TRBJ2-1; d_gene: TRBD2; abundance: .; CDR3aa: CSVATSGGPYNEQFF; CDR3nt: TGCAGCGTTGCCACTAGCGGGGGGCCCTACAATGAGCAGTTCTTC
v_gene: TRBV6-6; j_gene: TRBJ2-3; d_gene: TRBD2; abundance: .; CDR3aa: CASSPGLARFTDTQYF; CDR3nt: TGTGCCAGCAGCCCCGGACTAGCGAGGTTCACAGATACGCAGTATTTT
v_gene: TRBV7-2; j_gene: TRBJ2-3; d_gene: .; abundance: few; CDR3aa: CASSPPRGAITDTQYF; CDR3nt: TGTGCCAGCAGCCCCCCCCGGGGGGCCATCACAGATACGCAGTATTTT
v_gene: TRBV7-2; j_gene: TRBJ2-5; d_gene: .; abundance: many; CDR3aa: CASSLGVTGETQYF; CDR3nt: TGTGCCAGCAGCTTAGGGGTAACGGGGGAGACCCAGTACTTC
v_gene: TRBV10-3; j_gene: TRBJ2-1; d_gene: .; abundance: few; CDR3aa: CAISESRNVNNEQFF; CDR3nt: TGTGCCATCAGTGAGTCGAGGAACGTCAACAATGAGCAGTTCTTC
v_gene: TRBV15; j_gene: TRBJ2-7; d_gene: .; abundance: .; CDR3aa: CATSRKFGGTGQSSYEQYF; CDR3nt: TGTGCCACCAGCAGAAAATTCGGCGGGACGGGACAGAGCTCCTACGAGCAGTACTTC
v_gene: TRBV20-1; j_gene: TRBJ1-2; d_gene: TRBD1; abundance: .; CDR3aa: CSAITGDLASAYTF; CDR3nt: TGCAGTGCTATTACAGGGGACCTAGCCTCAGCCTACACCTTC
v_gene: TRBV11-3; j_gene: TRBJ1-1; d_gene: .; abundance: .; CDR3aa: CASSYSQGMFTEAFF; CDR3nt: TGTGCCAGCAGCTATTCCCAGGGGATGTTCACTGAAGCTTTCTTT
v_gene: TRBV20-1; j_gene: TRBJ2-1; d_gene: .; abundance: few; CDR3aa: CSAGDALNEQFF; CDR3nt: TGCAGTGCTGGGGACGCCTTGAATGAGCAGTTCTTC
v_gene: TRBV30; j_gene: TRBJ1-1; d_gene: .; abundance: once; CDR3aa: CAWSGQHGEAFF; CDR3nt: TGTGCCTGGAGCGGCCAACATGGTGAAGCTTTCTTT
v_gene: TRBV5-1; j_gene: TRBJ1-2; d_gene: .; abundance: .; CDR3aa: CASSRDRPAGYTF; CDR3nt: TGCGCCAGCAGCCGAGACAGGCCCGCCGGCTACACCTTC
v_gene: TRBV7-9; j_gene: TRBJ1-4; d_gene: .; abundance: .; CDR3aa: CASSPAGAWEKLFF; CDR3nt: TGTGCCAGCAGCCCCGCAGGGGCCTGGGAAAAACTGTTTTTT
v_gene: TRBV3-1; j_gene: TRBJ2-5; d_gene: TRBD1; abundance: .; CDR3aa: CASEDRGGSETQYF; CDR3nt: TGTGCCAGCGAGGACAGGGGGGGTTCAGAGACCCAGTACTTC
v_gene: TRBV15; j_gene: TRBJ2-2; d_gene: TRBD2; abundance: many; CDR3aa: CATSNPSREGQTGELFF; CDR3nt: TGTGCCACCAGTAACCCCTCGCGGGAGGGCCAGACCGGGGAGCTGTTTTTT
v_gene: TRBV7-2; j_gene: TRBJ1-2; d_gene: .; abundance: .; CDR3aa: CASSLLGGPGSGYTF; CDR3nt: TGTGCCAGCAGCTTATTGGGGGGTCCAGGGAGCGGCTACACCTTC